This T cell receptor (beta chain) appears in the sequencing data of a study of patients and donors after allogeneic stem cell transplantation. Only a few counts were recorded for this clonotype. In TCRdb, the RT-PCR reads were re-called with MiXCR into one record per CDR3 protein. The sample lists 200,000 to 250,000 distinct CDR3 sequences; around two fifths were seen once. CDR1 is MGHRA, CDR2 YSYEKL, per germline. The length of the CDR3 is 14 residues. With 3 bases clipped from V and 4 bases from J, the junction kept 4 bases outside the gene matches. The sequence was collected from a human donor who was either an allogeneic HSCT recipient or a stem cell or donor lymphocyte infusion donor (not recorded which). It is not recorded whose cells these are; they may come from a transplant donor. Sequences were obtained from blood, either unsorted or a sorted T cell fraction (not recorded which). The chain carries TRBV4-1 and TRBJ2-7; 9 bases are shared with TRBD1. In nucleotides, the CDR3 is TGCGCCAGCAGCCACGGGACAGGGTCATACGAGCAGTACTTC. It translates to CASSHGTGSYEQYF.